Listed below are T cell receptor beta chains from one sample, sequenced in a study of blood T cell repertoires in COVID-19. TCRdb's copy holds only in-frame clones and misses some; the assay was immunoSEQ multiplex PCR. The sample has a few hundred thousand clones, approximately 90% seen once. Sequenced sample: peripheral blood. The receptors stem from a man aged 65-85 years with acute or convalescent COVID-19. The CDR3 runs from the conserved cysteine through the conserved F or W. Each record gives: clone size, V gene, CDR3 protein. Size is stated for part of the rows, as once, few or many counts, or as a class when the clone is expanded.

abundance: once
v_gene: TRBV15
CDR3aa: CATSRGEAGRAYNEQFF

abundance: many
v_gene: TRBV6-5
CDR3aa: CASSPGGVANQPQHF

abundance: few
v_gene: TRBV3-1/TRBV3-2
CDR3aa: CASSLAGGSSYEQYF

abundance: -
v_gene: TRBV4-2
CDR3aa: CASSQDDRAGQPQHF

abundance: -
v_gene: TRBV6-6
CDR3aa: CASSNGQSSGNTIYF

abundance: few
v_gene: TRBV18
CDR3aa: CASSRNGGATEAFF

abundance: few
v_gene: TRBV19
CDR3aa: CASSETGGRSPYGYTF

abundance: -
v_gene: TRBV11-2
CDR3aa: CASSLDRVSDTQYF

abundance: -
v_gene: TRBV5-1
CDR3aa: CASSGKDRAQAFF

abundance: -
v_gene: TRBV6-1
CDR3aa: CASSESFGQGATNEKLFF

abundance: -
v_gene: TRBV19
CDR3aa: CASSPGRTGGNSPLHF

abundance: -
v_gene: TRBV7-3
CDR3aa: CASSFGGSGSGANVLTF

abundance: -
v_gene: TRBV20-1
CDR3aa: CSANRDYEQYF

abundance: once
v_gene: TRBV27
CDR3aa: CASSLLATQGELFF

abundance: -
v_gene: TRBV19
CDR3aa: CASRVASGETQYF

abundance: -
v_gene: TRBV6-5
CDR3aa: CASIERQADTEAFF

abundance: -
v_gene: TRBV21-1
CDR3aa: CASSKGGPNTGELFF

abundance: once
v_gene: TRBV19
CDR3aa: CASSIWASGGYNEQFF

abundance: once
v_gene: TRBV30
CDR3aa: CAWSVGLGGSPLHF

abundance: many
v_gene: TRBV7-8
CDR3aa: CASSLRSPRAGQGAGNTIYF

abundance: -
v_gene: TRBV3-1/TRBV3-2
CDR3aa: CASSQGLAGATEQYF

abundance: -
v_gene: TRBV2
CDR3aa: CASSVAGNSPLHF

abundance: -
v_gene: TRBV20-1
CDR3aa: CSASPGTATEAFF

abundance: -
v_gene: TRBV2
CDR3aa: CASSEWGGLAVYNEQFF

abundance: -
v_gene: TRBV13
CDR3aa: CASSSNRGTTDTQYF

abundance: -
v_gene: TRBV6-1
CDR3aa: CASSEARLAGDTF

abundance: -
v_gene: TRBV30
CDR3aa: CAWSPGTSGSVYEQFF

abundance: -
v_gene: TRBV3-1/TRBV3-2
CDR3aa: CASSQEWRERNEQFF

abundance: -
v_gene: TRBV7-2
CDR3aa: CASSSRGYAGEGEQYF

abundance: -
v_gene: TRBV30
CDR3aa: CAWGTGSPYEQYF

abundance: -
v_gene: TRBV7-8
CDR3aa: CASSLGGTGTGGSYNEQFF

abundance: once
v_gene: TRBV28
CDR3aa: CASRPGQVNQPQHF

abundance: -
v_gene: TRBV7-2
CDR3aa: CASSLIRFAPAYEQYF

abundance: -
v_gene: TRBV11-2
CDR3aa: CASSLGSGRPTDTQYF

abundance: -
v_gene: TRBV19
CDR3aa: CASSILLTYEQYF

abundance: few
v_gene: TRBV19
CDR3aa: CASTYGVGGAKNIQYF

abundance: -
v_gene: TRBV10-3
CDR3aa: CAISESGQGETGANVLTF

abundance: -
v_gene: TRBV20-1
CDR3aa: CSASSLGGDLTDTQYF

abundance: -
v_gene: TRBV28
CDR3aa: CASSPPPGQKEAFF

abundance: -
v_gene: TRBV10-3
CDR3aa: CAISPRQYQETQYF

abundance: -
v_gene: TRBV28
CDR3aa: CASSLQDYQETQYF